This T cell receptor beta chain derives from a study of blood T cell repertoires in COVID-19 (dated by TCRdb to 2020 to 2022). About the study as a whole: The collaborator samples originated in the United States, Italy and Spain and spanned the acute and convalescent phases of COVID-19. The prospective study material was composed of cDNA or gDNA derived from T cells, B-cell-depleted T cells, or PBMCs. Subjects who had been exposed to COVID-19, were actively infected with it, or had recovered from it provided the deeply sampled blood TCRbeta repertoires that made up the dataset. The repertoires were made available in a free public database intended to serve as a resource for research on the immune response to SARS-CoV-2. The samples were drawn from the first 160 participants of the ongoing ImmuneRACE study and from 950 to 1,500 subjects provided by 6 global collaborators. A de-identified subject ID, COVID-19 status, age in years and sex were almost always included in the sample metadata. Where available, HLA class I and class II types were taken from metadata supplied by the sample provider and were not determined by assay-based typing. Beyond this particular receptor, the publication reports: The quantity of clinical and demographic metadata differed by source and by participant and was supplied without curation.

V trim: 4 bases; J trim: 3 bases; unmatched bases: 7. The CDR3 runs 15 residues from the cysteine to the phenylalanine. Only the CDR3 part of the read is kept: 45 bases, read in frame from the first base. From a lookup of the germline V gene (reference sequence), CDR1 and CDR2 are GTSNPN and SVGIG. At one collaborating source in Seattle, patients were enrolled during active infection and were followed longitudinally through the course of disease. The collaborating institutions used their own protocols to collect whole blood in K2EDTA tubes. Collaborator samples were shipped for TCRbeta analysis as frozen whole blood, isolated PBMCs, or DNA extracted from either sample type. TCRbeta CDR3 regions were amplified from genomic DNA using the immunoSEQ Assay, a bias-controlled multiplex PCR. For the original study's pipeline: Nucleated cell counts per sample were estimated from amplification of reference gene primers within the assay. To quantify the absolute abundance of each unique TCRbeta CDR3 rearrangement, sequence reads were collapsed and filtered. For each sample, productive Simpson clonality was calculated by taking the square root of Simpson's diversity index across productive rearrangements. As stored in TCRdb, this immuneACCESS dataset retains in-frame rearrangements with V and J assigned. A fraction of the clones does not appear; measured against another copy, unresolved V genes explain less than half of the discrepancy, and the remainder lacks a known reason. Clone size and the V and J calls come from that table; the DNA yielded D and trimming. Recorded for this sample are around 300,000 clones; almost 90% of them occurred a single time. The ten largest clonotypes hold 2.5% to 3% of the sample.

The table lists this clone with a count of one. Its antigen is unknown. Base qualities are missing; no much larger clone stands one base away. Sequencing used peripheral blood. The TCR was taken from a woman aged 25 to 39 with COVID-19, enrolled during active disease. The chain joins TRBV30 to TRBJ2-7; the central 12 bases match TRBD2. The sequenced DNA is TGTGCCTGGACCCTGCGGACTAGCGGGAACTACGAGCAGTACTTC. Its translation reads: CAWTLRTSGNYEQYF. With the rest looked up from the reference TRBV30 and TRBJ2-7 genes rather than sequenced, the full variable domain is SQTIHQWPATLVQPVGSPLSLECTVEGTSNPNLYWYRQAAGRGLQLLFYSVGIGQISSEVPQNLSASRPQDRQFILSSKKLLLSDSGFYLCAWTLRTSGNYEQYFGPGTRLTVT.